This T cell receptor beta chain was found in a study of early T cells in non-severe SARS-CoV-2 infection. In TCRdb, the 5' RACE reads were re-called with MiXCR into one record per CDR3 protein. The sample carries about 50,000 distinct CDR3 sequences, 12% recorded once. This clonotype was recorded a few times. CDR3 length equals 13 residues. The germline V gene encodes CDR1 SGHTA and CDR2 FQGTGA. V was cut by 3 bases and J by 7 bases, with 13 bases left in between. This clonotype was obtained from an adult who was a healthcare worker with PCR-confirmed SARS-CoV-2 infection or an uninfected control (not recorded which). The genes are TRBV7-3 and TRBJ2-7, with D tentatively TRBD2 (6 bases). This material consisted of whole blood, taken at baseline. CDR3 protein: CASSLIRGREQYF. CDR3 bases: TGTGCCAGCAGCTTGATTCGGGGGAGGGAGCAGTACTTC.